This paragraph covers one T cell receptor (beta chain) sequence. This sample was included in a study of shared clonotypes between healthy human individuals. This CDR3 is built from 16 residues. The trim removed 5 bases at V and 0 bases at J, leaving 7 bases unmatched. Germline CDR1 SGHVS, CDR2 FQNEAQ. Sorted-subset replicate PCRs used 150 to 200 ng of genomic DNA. This amount corresponded to about 30,000 T cell genomes. Sequenced by immunoSEQ multiplex PCR; TCRdb stores in-frame clones only, minus some. Of roughly 2,500,000 clones listed, over 85% are singletons. What was sequenced was naive CD4+ T cells from PBMCs. Subset described: CD45RA+ positively selected. The gene calls are TRBV7-8 and TRBJ2-1, with 7 bases that match TRBD1. This sequence originates from a man aged 18 to 30 in good health. Some clones in this sample may be carry-over from other donors' samples. The CDR3 DNA follows: TGTGCCAGCAGCGAACAGGGGTTCACCTCCTACAATGAGCAGTTCTTC. Its translation: CASSEQGFTSYNEQFF.